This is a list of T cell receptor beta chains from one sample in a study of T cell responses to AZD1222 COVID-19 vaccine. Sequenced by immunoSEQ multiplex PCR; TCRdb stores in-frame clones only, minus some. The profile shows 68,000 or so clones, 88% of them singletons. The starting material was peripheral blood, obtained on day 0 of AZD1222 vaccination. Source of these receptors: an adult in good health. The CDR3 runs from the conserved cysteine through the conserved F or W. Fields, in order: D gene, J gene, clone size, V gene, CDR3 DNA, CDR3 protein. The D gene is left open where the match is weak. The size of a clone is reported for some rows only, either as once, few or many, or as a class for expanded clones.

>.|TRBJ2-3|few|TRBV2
TGTGCCAGCAGCCGGGACTCCAGCACAGATACGCAGTATTTT
CASSRDSSTDTQYF
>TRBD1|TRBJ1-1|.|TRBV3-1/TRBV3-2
TGTGCCAGCAGCCAATACAGGGGGAGGACTGAAGCTTTCTTT
CASSQYRGRTEAFF
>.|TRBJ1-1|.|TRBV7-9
TGTGCCAGCAGCTTACCCAGTAACACTGAAGCTTTCTTT
CASSLPSNTEAFF
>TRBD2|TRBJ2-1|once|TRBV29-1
TGCAGCGCGGGACTAGCGGACAATGAGCAGTTCTTC
CSAGLADNEQFF
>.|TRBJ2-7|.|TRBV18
TGTGCCAGCTCACCACCGACAGCTACCTACGAGCAGTACTTC
CASSPPTATYEQYF
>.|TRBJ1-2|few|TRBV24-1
TGTGCCACCAGTGACCCCCAGGGGCTCGACTATGGCTACACCTTC
CATSDPQGLDYGYTF
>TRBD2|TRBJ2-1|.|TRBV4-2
TGTGCCAGCAGCCATTCGCCTACTAGCGCGGCCTACAATGAGCAGTTCTTC
CASSHSPTSAAYNEQFF
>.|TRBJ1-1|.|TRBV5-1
TGCGCCAGCAGCTTGGGAGCGGGAATCGGGACTGAAGCTTTCTTT
CASSLGAGIGTEAFF
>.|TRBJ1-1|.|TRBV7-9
TGTGCCAGCAGCTTCGAGAGGGCTGAGGCTTTCTTT
CASSFERAEAFF
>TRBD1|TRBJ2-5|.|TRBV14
TGTGCCAGCAGCAACTACAGGGGGGAGACCCAGTACTTC
CASSNYRGETQYF
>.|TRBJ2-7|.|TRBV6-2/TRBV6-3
TGTGCCAGCAGCCATCGAAGCAGGCTCTACGAGCAGTACTTC
CASSHRSRLYEQYF
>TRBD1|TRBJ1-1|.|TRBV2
TGTGCCAGCAGTGAAGTTAACAGGGGTAAAGGGACTGAAGCTTTCTTT
CASSEVNRGKGTEAFF
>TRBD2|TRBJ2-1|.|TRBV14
TGTGCCAGCAGCCACGGTCCCCTAGCGGGAGTTCACAATGAGCAGTTCTTC
CASSHGPLAGVHNEQFF
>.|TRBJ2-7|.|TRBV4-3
TGCGCCAGCAGACAAATGTCCAGTATGGGGTACGAGCAGTACTTC
CASRQMSSMGYEQYF
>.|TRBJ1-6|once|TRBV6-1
TGTGCCAGCAGTGAACCCACTACAGGGACGCCTTCACCCCTCCACTTT
CASSEPTTGTPSPLHF
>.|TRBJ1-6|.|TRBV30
TGTGCCTGGAGAGGTAAAGACTCGGGGGCGAATTCACCCCTCCACTTT
CAWRGKDSGANSPLHF
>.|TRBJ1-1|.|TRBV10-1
TGCGCCAGCTGCGGACCGAGTGGTGAAGCTTTCTTT
CASCGPSGEAFF
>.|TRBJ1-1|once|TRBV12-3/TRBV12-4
TGTGCCAGCAGTTTAAGTGGAGGAGCTTTCTTT
CASSLSGGAFF
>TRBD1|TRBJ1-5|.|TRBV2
TGTGCCAGCAGGGGGACAGGGAAGAATCAGCCCCAGCATTTT
CASRGTGKNQPQHF
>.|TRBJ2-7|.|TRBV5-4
TGTGCCAGCAGCTTGGGGCTAGGGCTAGCGACACAGTCCTACGAGCAGTACTTC
CASSLGLGLATQSYEQYF
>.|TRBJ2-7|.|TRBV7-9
TGTGCCAGCAGCCTCCCTGGTTCCCACGAGCAGTACTTC
CASSLPGSHEQYF
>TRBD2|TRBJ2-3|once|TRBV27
TGTGCCAGCAGTTTATCTCTAGCGGGAGCAGCTAGCACAGATACGCAGTATTTT
CASSLSLAGAASTDTQYF
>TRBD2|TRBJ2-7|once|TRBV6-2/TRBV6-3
TGTGCCAGCAGTCAAAGGGGGACTAGCGTGAAGTACGAGCAGTACTTC
CASSQRGTSVKYEQYF
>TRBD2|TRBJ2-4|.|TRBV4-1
TGCGCCAGCAGCCGAGCTCTTGCGACTAGCGGGAACGGGAACATTCAGTACTTC
CASSRALATSGNGNIQYF
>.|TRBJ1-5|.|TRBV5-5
TGTGCCAGCAGCTTGGACAGTTTTAGCAATCAGCCCCAGCATTTT
CASSLDSFSNQPQHF
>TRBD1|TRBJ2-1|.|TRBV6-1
TGTGCCAGCAGTGAAAGCCGGGACAGTAGTAGTAATGAGCAGTTCTTC
CASSESRDSSSNEQFF
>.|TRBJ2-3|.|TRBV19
TGTGCCAGTAGTATAGGACGGATTAAAAGCACAGATACGCAGTATTTT
CASSIGRIKSTDTQYF
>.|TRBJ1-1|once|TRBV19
TGTGCCGGGCGGCCCTGGGGAGGGAGCACTGAAGCTTTCTTT
CAGRPWGGSTEAFF
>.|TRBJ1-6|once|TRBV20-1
TGCAGTGCTAGTCGGCTAGGCACGTATAATTCACCCCTCCACTTT
CSASRLGTYNSPLHF
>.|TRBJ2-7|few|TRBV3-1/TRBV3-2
TGTGCCAGCAGCCAAGCGTCTCGGGGGTACGAGCAGTACTTC
CASSQASRGYEQYF
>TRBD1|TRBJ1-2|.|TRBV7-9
TGTGCCAGCAGCCTAAACAGGGGACGTGGCTACACCTTC
CASSLNRGRGYTF
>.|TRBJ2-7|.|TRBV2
TGTGCCAGCAGTGAAGAGGCGGGGACTGTGCGGCCGATACACGAGCAGTACTTC
CASSEEAGTVRPIHEQYF
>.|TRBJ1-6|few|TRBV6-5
TGTGCCAGCAGGTCACAGGGTTATAATTCACCCCTCCACTTT
CASRSQGYNSPLHF
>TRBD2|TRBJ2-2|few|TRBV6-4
TGTGCCAGCAGTAAGACTAGCGGGGATAACACCGGGGAGCTGTTTTTT
CASSKTSGDNTGELFF
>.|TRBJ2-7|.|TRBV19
TGTGCCAGTAGTATCGGCGAGGGACCCCCCTACGAGCAGTACTTC
CASSIGEGPPYEQYF
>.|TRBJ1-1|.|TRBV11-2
TGTGCCAGCAGCTTACAGGGGAGGACTGAAGCTTTCTTT
CASSLQGRTEAFF
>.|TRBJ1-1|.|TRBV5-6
TGTGCCAGCAGCCCCTTATTGGGGAACACTGAAGCTTTCTTT
CASSPLLGNTEAFF
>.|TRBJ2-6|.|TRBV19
TGTGCCAGTAACTCTGGGGCCAACGTCCTGACTTTC
CASNSGANVLTF
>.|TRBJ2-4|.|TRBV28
TGTGCCAGCAGGCCCGGCCACGGGACAGCCAAAAACATTCAGTACTTC
CASRPGHGTAKNIQYF
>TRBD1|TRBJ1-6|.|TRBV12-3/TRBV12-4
TGTGCCAGCAGGACAGGGGTTGGTTCACCCCTCCACTTT
CASRTGVGSPLHF
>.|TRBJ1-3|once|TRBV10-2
TGCGCCAGCAGTTTTGACGGATCCTCTGGAAACACCATATATTTT
CASSFDGSSGNTIYF
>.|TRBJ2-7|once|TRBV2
TGTGCCAGCAGCGATCACCGGGTCAAAGTGGCCCCTACCTACGAGCAGTACTTC
CASSDHRVKVAPTYEQYF
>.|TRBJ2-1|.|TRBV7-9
TGTGCCAGCAGCTGGTGGGCCATACGATCCTACAATGAGCAGTTCTTC
CASSWWAIRSYNEQFF